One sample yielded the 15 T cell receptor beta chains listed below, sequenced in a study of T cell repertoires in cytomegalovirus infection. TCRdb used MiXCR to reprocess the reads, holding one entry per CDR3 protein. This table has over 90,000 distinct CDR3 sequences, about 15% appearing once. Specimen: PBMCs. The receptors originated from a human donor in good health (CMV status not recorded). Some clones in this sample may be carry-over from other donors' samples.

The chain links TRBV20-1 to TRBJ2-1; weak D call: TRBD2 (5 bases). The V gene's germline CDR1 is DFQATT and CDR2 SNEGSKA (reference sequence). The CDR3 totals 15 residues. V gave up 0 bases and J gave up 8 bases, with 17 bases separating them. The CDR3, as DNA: TGCAGTGCTAGAGATCTTGGCAGGACCGGGGATGAGCAGTTCTTC. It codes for CSARDLGRTGDEQFF.

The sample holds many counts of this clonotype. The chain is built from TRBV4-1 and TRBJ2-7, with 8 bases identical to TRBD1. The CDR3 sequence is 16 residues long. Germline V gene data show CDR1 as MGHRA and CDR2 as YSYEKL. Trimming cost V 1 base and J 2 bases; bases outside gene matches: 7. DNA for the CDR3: TGCGCCAGCAGCCAAGGCTCGGACAGGGTCACCTACGAGCAGTACTTC. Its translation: CASSQGSDRVTYEQYF.

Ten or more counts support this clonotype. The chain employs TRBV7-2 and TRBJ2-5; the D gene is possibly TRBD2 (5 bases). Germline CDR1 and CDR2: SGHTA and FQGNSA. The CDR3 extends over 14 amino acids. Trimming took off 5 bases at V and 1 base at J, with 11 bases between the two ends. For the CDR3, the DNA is TGTGCCAGCAGCCGGGGAAGGGTCCAAGAGACCCAGTACTTC. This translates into CASSRGRVQETQYF. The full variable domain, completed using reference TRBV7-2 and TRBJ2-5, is GAGVSQSPSNKVTEKGKDVELRCDPISGHTALYWYRQSLGQGLEFLIYFQGNSAPDKSGLPSDRFSAERTGGSVSTLTIQRTQQEDSAVYLCASSRGRVQETQYFGPGTRLLVL.

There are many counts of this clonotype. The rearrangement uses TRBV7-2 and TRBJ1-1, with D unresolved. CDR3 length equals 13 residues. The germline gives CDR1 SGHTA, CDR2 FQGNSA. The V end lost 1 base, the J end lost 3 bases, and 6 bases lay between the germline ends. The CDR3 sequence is CASSLEQYTEAFF. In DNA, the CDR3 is TGTGCCAGCAGCTTAGAACAGTACACTGAAGCTTTCTTT.

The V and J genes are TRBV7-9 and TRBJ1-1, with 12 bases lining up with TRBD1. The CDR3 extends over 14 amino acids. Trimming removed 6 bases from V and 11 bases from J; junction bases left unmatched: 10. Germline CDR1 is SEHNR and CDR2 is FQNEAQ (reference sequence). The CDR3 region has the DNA TGTGCCAGCAGTTCCGGGACAGGGGGCGTTATGGCTTTCTTT. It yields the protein CASSSGTGGVMAFF.

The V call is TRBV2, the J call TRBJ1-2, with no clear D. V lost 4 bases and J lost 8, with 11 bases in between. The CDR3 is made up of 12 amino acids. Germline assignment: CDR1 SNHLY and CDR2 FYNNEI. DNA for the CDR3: TGTGCCAGCAGTGGGGAAGGGCGAGGCTACACCTTC. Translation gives CASSGEGRGYTF.

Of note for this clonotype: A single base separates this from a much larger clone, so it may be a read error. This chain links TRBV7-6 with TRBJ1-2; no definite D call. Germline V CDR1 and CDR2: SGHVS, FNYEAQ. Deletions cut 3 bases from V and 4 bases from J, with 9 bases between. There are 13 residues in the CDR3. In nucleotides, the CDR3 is TGTGCCAGCAGCTTTACCCGGCCCTATGGCTACACCTTC. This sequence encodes CASSFTRPYGYTF.

This chain's CDR3 is CASSPGQGINEQFF. The CDR3 coding sequence is TGCGCCAGCAGCCCCGGACAGGGTATCAATGAGCAGTTCTTC. The V and J genes are TRBV5-1 and TRBJ2-1, with TRBD1 identical over 8 bases. Germline values: CDR1 SGHRS, CDR2 YFSETQ. V shed 4 bases and J 6 bases; nucleotides not matched to a gene: 6. The CDR3 length is 14 residues.

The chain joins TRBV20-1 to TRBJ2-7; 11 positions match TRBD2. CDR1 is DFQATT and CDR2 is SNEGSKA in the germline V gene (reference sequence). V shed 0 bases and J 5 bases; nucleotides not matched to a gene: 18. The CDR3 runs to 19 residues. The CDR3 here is CSARDLFGRLAGGTDEQYF. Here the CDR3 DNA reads TGCAGTGCTAGAGACCTCTTTGGTAGGCTAGCGGGGGGTACGGACGAGCAGTACTTC.

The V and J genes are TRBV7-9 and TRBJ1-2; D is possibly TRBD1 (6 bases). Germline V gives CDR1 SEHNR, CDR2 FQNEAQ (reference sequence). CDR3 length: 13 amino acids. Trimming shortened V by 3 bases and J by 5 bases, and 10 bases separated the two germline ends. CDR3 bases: TGTGCCAGCAGCTTGGAGGGGGAATATGGCTACACCTTC. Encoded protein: CASSLEGEYGYTF.

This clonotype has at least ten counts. CDR3 amino acids: CASSQVTTGYGYTF. The CDR3 DNA sequence: TGCGCCAGCAGCCAAGTCACGACGGGGTATGGCTACACCTTC. The chain couples TRBV4-1 to TRBJ1-2; D is ambiguous. CDR3 size: 14 residues. Germline V gene data show CDR1 as MGHRA and CDR2 as YSYEKL. V gave up 1 base and J gave up 5 bases, with 11 bases separating them.

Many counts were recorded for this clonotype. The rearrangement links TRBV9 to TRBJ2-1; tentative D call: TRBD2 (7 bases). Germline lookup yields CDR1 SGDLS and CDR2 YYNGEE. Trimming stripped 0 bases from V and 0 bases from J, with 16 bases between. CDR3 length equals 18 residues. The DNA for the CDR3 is TGTGCCAGCAGCGTAGATTTAGGGCGGGGGCGCTCCTACAATGAGCAGTTCTTC. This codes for CASSVDLGRGRSYNEQFF. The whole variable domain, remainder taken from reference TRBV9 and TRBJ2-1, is DSGVTQTPKHLITATGQRVTLRCSPRSGDLSVYWYQQSLDQGLQFLIQYYNGEERAKGNILERFSAQQFPDLHSELNLSSLELGDSALYFCASSVDLGRGRSYNEQFFGPGTRLTVL.

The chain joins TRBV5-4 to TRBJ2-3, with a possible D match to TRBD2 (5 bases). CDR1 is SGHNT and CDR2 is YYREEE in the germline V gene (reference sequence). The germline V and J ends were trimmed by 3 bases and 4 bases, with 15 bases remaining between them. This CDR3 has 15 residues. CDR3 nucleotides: TGTGCCAGCAGCTCAGGCGGTGCGGGCGCAGATACGCAGTATTTT. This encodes CASSSGGAGADTQYF. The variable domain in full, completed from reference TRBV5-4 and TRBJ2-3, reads ETGVTQSPTHLIKTRGQQVTLRCSSQSGHNTVSWYQQALGQGPQFIFQYYREEENGRGNFPPRFSGLQFPNYSSELNVNALELDDSALYLCASSSGGAGADTQYFGPGTRLTVL.

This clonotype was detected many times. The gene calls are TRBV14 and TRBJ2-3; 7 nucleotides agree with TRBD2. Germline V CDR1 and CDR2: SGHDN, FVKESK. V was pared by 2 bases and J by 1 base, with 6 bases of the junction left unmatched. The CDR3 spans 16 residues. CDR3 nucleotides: TGTGCCAGCAGCCAATTGTCCGCGGGGGGCACAGATACGCAGTATTTT. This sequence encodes CASSQLSAGGTDTQYF.

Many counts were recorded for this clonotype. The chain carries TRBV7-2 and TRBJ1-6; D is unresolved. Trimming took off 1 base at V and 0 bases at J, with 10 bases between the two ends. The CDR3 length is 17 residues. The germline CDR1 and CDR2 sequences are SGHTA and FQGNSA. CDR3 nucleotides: TGTGCCAGCAGCTTAGTGCTCAGCAGCTCCTATAATTCACCCCTCCACTTT. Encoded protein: CASSLVLSSSYNSPLHF. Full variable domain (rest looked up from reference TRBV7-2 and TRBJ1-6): GAGVSQSPSNKVTEKGKDVELRCDPISGHTALYWYRQSLGQGLEFLIYFQGNSAPDKSGLPSDRFSAERTGGSVSTLTIQRTQQEDSAVYLCASSLVLSSSYNSPLHFGNGTRLTVT.